This TCR beta chain derives from a study of T cell clonotyping in hematopoietic cell transplantation. Looked up from germline, CDR1 is SNHLY and CDR2 is FYNNEI. This CDR3 is 21 amino acids long. The J segment lost 2 bases and the V segment lost 2 bases, leaving 22 bases of the junction unmatched. Time point meaning: recipient sample about 28 days before transplant, after cytoreduction. Profiling relied on immunoSEQ multiplex PCR, and the TCRdb table lists in-frame clones only, not all of them. The sample consists of roughly 40,000 clones, around 85% of them appearing once. The V gene is TRBV2, the J gene TRBJ1-2, with 8 bases lining up with TRBD1. Sequences were derived from peripheral blood mononuclear cells, sampled before stem cell transplant. The TCR originated in a man between 60 and 75 years old with acute myeloid leukemia. Some clones in this sample may be carry-over from other donors' samples. The CDR3 region is CASSELGIRNKRTGRNYGYTF. The CDR3 coding sequence is TGTGCCAGCAGTGAACTTGGTATCCGTAACAAAAGGACAGGGAGGAACTATGGCTACACCTTC.